One sample yielded the 20 T cell receptor beta chains listed below, sequenced in a study of blood T cell repertoires in COVID-19. Produced via immunoSEQ multiplex PCR; TCRdb's table is partial and in-frame only. The sample holds 250,000 to 300,000 clones; 65% to 90% are singletons and the top ten take 5.1%. The specimen sequenced was peripheral blood. These receptor sequences come from a man in his forties or fifties with active or convalescent COVID-19.

This chain uses TRBV5-4 with TRBJ2-1; 10 bases agree with TRBD2. After removal of 7 bases from V and 0 bases from J, the junction contained 13 bases not matched to a gene. There are 18 residues in the CDR3. Germline V gene data show CDR1 as SGHNT and CDR2 as YYREEE (reference sequence). The CDR3 region is CASLRAAGGIGSYNEQFF. In DNA form, the CDR3 reads TGTGCCAGCTTGCGGGCAGCGGGAGGGATCGGCTCCTACAATGAGCAGTTCTTC.

V is TRBV3-1 (or the pseudogene TRBV3-2) and J is TRBJ1-1; D is unresolved. Germline CDR1 is LGHDT and CDR2 is YNNKEL (reference sequence). Trimming pared 1 base from V and 11 bases from J, leaving 14 bases between. CDR3 length equals 13 residues. CDR3 loop: CASSQAEVMRAFF. CDR3 DNA: TGTGCCAGCAGCCAAGCCGAGGTGATGCGCGCTTTCTTT.

The V and J genes are TRBV2 and TRBJ2-2, with D unclear. The V end lost 4 bases, the J end lost 1 base, and 7 bases lay between the germline ends. The CDR3 has 14 amino acids. Germline V lookup: CDR1 SNHLY, CDR2 FYNNEI. The chain's CDR3 is CASSAIGNTGELFF. CDR3 DNA sequence: TGTGCCAGCAGTGCGATCGGGAACACCGGGGAGCTGTTTTTT.

CDR3 in DNA: TGTGCCAGCAGTTTAAGTCGGGTACAGGGGGAAATTTACGAGCAGTACTTC. It codes for CASSLSRVQGEIYEQYF. The chain combines TRBV28 with TRBJ2-7; 8 bases are a match to TRBD1. Germline CDR1 MDHEN, CDR2 SYDVKM. CDR3 length: 17 amino acids. V shed 2 bases and J 4 bases; nucleotides not matched to a gene: 13.

V and J are TRBV7-8 and TRBJ2-7; TRBD1 is a possible D gene (5 bases). Between the trimmed V and J ends, which lost 1 base and 2 bases, there was a span of 12 bases. This CDR3 is 15 amino acids long. From germline, CDR1 is SGHVS and CDR2 FQNEAQ. The CDR3 here is CASSLVNRPTYEQYF. CDR3 DNA: TGTGCCAGCAGCTTAGTTAACAGGCCGACCTACGAGCAGTACTTC.

The gene calls are TRBV19 and TRBJ1-3; 7 bases map to TRBD1. The CDR3 covers 15 residues. J gave up 4 bases and V 6 bases, and 9 bases lay outside the gene matches. Germline V gives CDR1 LNHDA, CDR2 SQIVND (reference sequence). The CDR3 nucleotides are TGTGCCAGTAGCAGACCGGGACAGCGGGGAAACACCATATATTTT. This gives the protein CASSRPGQRGNTIYF. Full variable domain (rest looked up from reference TRBV19 and TRBJ1-3): DGGITQSPKYLFRKEGQNVTLSCEQNLNHDAMYWYRQDPGQGLRLIYYSQIVNDFQKGDIAEGYSVSREKKESFPLTVTSAQKNPTAFYLCASSRPGQRGNTIYFGEGSWLTVV.

The rearrangement uses TRBV7-3 and TRBJ1-6; D gene unclear. The germline gives CDR1 SGHTA, CDR2 FQGTGA. Trimming left V 2 bases short and J 10 bases short, with 15 bases between. The CDR3 totals 15 residues. The chain's CDR3 is CASSLQAGNTSPLHF. CDR3 DNA: TGTGCCAGCAGCTTACAGGCGGGTAATACATCACCCCTCCACTTT. The full variable domain, completed using reference TRBV7-3 and TRBJ1-6, is GAGVSQTPSNKVTEKGKYVELRCDPISGHTALYWYRQSLGQGPEFLIYFQGTGAADDSGLPNDRFFAVRPEGSVSTLKIQRTERGDSAVYLCASSLQAGNTSPLHFGNGTRLTVT.

This chain connects TRBV4-2 to TRBJ1-1, with D tentatively TRBD1 (5 bases). The CDR3 contains 13 residues. V lost 1 base, J lost 4 bases, and 7 bases lay in between. The germline V gene encodes CDR1 LGHNA and CDR2 YNFKEQ. In DNA, the CDR3 is TGTGCCAGCAGCCAAGCGGGGGTCACTGAAGCTTTCTTT. Protein: CASSQAGVTEAFF.

The rearrangement uses TRBV6-5 and TRBJ1-4, with D possibly TRBD1 on 5 matching bases. Germline lookup yields CDR1 MNHEY and CDR2 SVGAGI. Between the trimmed V and J ends, which lost 6 bases and 8 bases, there was a span of 16 bases. This CDR3 comprises 14 residues. CDR3 amino acids: CASRDTVGGEKLFF. The DNA of the CDR3 is TGTGCCAGCAGGGACACAGTGGGGGGAGAAAAACTGTTTTTT.

Of note for this clone: At the DNA level, this CDR3 is encoded by other sequences in the same sample as well. J is TRBJ2-1 and V is TRBV19; D is undetermined. The germline gives CDR1 LNHDA, CDR2 SQIVND (reference sequence). With 1 base removed from V and 10 bases from J, the gap between germline ends came to 5 bases. The CDR3 loop spans 11 amino acids. CDR3 bases: TGTGCCAGTAGTATAGGAGTGGAGCAGTTCTTC. This gives the protein CASSIGVEQFF.

The chain carries TRBV6-5 and TRBJ2-2; 7 bases map to TRBD2. Germline V gives CDR1 MNHEY, CDR2 SVGAGI. V shed 2 bases and J 4 bases; nucleotides not matched to a gene: 4. The CDR3 consists of 15 residues. As DNA, the CDR3 is TGTGCCAGCAGTTACAGGACTAGGGGCACCGGGGAGCTGTTTTTT. This encodes CASSYRTRGTGELFF.

The chain combines TRBV2 with TRBJ2-2; 9 bases fit TRBD1. Germline V gene sequence: CDR1 SNHLY, CDR2 FYNNEI. The junction had 7 bases not matched to a gene; V was cut back by 8 bases and J by 3 bases. This CDR3 has 15 amino acids. This CDR3 is CASHRDRGDTGELFF. The DNA of the CDR3 is TGTGCCAGCCATCGAGACAGGGGGGACACCGGGGAGCTGTTTTTT.

The V gene is TRBV30, the J gene TRBJ2-7, with 8 positions matching TRBD1. This CDR3 is 13 amino acids long. The germline gives CDR1 GTSNPN, CDR2 SVGIG (reference sequence). V lost 5 bases to trimming and J lost 5 bases; unmatched junction nucleotides: 8. CDR3 region: CAWSRQGFNEQYF. The DNA for the CDR3 is TGTGCCTGGTCGCGACAGGGGTTCAACGAGCAGTACTTC.

This chain uses TRBV7-9 with TRBJ2-2; 10 nucleotides align to TRBD1. Germline CDR1 and CDR2: SEHNR and FQNEAQ (reference sequence). This CDR3 is 16 amino acids long. The ends lost 5 bases at V and 4 bases at J; junction bases unmatched: 7. CDR3 residues: CASSAGQGTGTGELFF. The CDR3 region has the DNA TGTGCCAGCAGCGCGGGACAGGGGACGGGCACCGGGGAGCTGTTTTTT.

The rearrangement joins TRBV3-1 (or the pseudogene TRBV3-2) to TRBJ2-7; possibly TRBD2 for D (6 bases). The V gene lost 4 bases and the J gene lost 7 bases, with 20 bases spanning the gap. CDR1 is LGHDT, CDR2 YNNKEL, per germline (reference sequence). The CDR3 spans 15 residues. CDR3 in DNA: TGTGCCAGCAGCCCCTCCGGGAGCCTCCGGGAGGAGCAGTACTTC. Its translation is CASSPSGSLREEQYF.

This chain uses TRBV9 with TRBJ2-2, with a weak D call TRBD1 (6 bases). This CDR3 is built from 14 residues. V lost 4 bases and J 4 bases, leaving 11 bases between the germline ends. Germline V gives CDR1 SGDLS, CDR2 YYNGEE. Here the CDR3 DNA reads TGTGCCAGCAGCCCTCGAGGGGGCACCGGGGAGCTGTTTTTT. It codes for CASSPRGGTGELFF. Full variable domain (missing parts from reference TRBV9 and TRBJ2-2): DSGVTQTPKHLITATGQRVTLRCSPRSGDLSVYWYQQSLDQGLQFLIQYYNGEERAKGNILERFSAQQFPDLHSELNLSSLELGDSALYFCASSPRGGTGELFFGEGSRLTVL.

This clone was counted ten times or more. The J gene is TRBJ2-7, the V gene TRBV28; perhaps TRBD1 as D (5 bases). V was pared by 5 bases and J by 2 bases, with 13 bases between. Germline V gene data show CDR1 as MDHEN and CDR2 as SYDVKM. The CDR3 has 14 amino acids. DNA of the CDR3: TGTGCCAGCAGTCCAAGACAGCTCACCTACGAGCAGTACTTC. Amino acids: CASSPRQLTYEQYF.

This clone was found once. The chain has TRBV7-9 and TRBJ2-3; D possibly corresponds to TRBD1 (5 bases). V lost 3 bases and J lost 3, with 13 bases in between. CDR1 is SEHNR and CDR2 is FQNEAQ in the germline V gene (reference sequence). The CDR3 has 15 amino acids. The CDR3 is CASSFMDKRTDTQYF. CDR3 nucleotide sequence: TGTGCCAGCAGCTTCATGGACAAAAGAACAGATACGCAGTATTTT. Filled out from reference TRBV7-9 and TRBJ2-3, the complete variable domain reads DTGVSQNPRHKITKRGQNVTFRCDPISEHNRLYWYRQTLGQGPEFLTYFQNEAQLEKSRLLSDRFSAERPKGSFSTLEIQRTEQGDSAMYLCASSFMDKRTDTQYFGPGTRLTVL.

This clone was seen only once. V is TRBV13 and J is TRBJ2-1, with 11 bases matching TRBD2. Germline trimming cut 2 bases from V and 4 bases from J; bases unmatched to any gene: 4. CDR3 size: 16 residues. Germline CDR1 reads PRHDT; CDR2 reads FYEKMQ (reference sequence). The CDR3, as DNA: TGTGCCAGCAGCTTAACTAGCGGGAGAAATTACAATGAGCAGTTCTTC. Translating it yields CASSLTSGRNYNEQFF.

The J gene is TRBJ2-1, the V gene TRBV7-6, with TRBD2 identical over 10 bases. Per germline, CDR1 SGHVS and CDR2 FNYEAQ. The CDR3 loop spans 19 amino acids. V gave up 0 bases and J gave up 9 bases; unmatched junction bases: 17. CDR3 coding DNA: TGTGCCAGCAGCTTAGCAGGTCCCGGAGCGGGAGGGAGATTGGGTGAGCAGTTCTTC. It specifies CASSLAGPGAGGRLGEQFF.